The 17 T cell receptor beta chains given below trace back to one sample, sequenced in a study of shared clonotypes between healthy human individuals. Sequenced by immunoSEQ multiplex PCR; TCRdb stores in-frame clones only, minus some. The table shows around 700,000 clones, with about 78% occurring only once. Material: memory CD4+ T cells sorted from blood. Documented subset: CD45RA-negative fraction. Receptor source: a woman in her thirties in good health.

The table lists this clone with many counts. The V and J genes are TRBV7-2 and TRBJ2-7; maybe TRBD2 (5 bases). CDR3 length equals 16 residues. The V end lost 5 bases, the J end lost 5 bases, and 22 bases lay between the germline ends. Germline V gene lookup returns CDR1 SGHTA and CDR2 FQGNSA. The CDR3 spells CASSNQARRVPNEQYF. CDR3 nucleotide sequence: TGTGCCAGCAGCAACCAGGCCCGGCGGGTTCCGAACGAGCAGTACTTC.

The gene calls are TRBV28 and TRBJ2-7; tentatively, D is TRBD1 (6 bases). Germline V gene lookup returns CDR1 MDHEN and CDR2 SYDVKM. Trimming stripped 1 base from V and 6 bases from J, with 16 bases between. This CDR3 is built from 15 residues. The CDR3 nucleotides are TGTGCCAGCAGTTTATACCCGGACAGCTTAGGCGAGCAGTACTTC. Its protein product is CASSLYPDSLGEQYF.

The chain recombines TRBV20-1 with TRBJ2-5; D is perhaps TRBD1 or TRBD2 (5 bases each). From germline, CDR1 is DFQATT and CDR2 SNEGSKA (reference sequence). V gave up 6 bases and J gave up 3 bases, with 8 bases separating them. The CDR3 is 11 amino acids. The CDR3 nucleotides are TGCAGTGCGGGACGCAAAGAGACCCAGTACTTC. Its translation is CSAGRKETQYF.

The V gene is TRBV5-8, the J gene TRBJ2-7, with a weak D call TRBD1 (5 bases). Germline assignment: CDR1 SGHTS and CDR2 YDEGEE. Trimming took 4 bases from V and 5 from J, leaving 28 bases between them. The CDR3 loop spans 18 amino acids. CDR3 DNA: TGTGCCAGCAGCGTTATCGATCGGCAGGGCCCGCCCGTGGACGAGCAGTACTTC. It is translated as CASSVIDRQGPPVDEQYF.

The chain uses TRBV6-1 and TRBJ2-7; D uncertain. Looked up from germline, CDR1 is MNHNS and CDR2 is SASEGT. The CDR3 has 17 amino acids. Trimming stripped 2 bases from V and 7 bases from J, with 24 bases between. The DNA of the CDR3 is TGTGCCAGCAGTGAAAATCTTTTGGGCCCCGGCAAGAGAGAGCAGTACTTC. Encoded protein: CASSENLLGPGKREQYF.

The CDR3 nucleotides read TGTGCCAGCTCACCAGGTCGGGACAAAGCAATCTACGAGCAGTACTTC. It codes for CASSPGRDKAIYEQYF. This chain links TRBV18 with TRBJ2-7, with D possibly being TRBD1 (6 bases). Trimming took 2 bases from V and 3 from J, leaving 17 bases between them. CDR1 and CDR2 (germline): KGHSH, LQKENI. The CDR3 is 16 residues long.

This clone appeared a few times. In DNA form, the CDR3 reads TGTGCCGTCAGGCAGGGCAAAAACATTCAGTACTTC. This gives the protein CAVRQGKNIQYF. V and J are TRBV28 and TRBJ2-4; the D gene is possibly TRBD1 (5 bases). CDR1 and CDR2 from the germline V gene are MDHEN and SYDVKM. CDR3 size: 12 residues. V was cut by 11 bases and J by 3 bases, with 11 bases left in between.

V and J are TRBV5-1 and TRBJ2-7; 7 nucleotides match TRBD1. V dropped 5 bases and J dropped 0; count of bases not matched to a gene: 5. Germline CDR1 reads SGHRS; CDR2 reads YFSETQ. This CDR3 has 14 amino acids. The CDR3 loop reads CASRQGGDSYEQYF. CDR3 coding DNA: TGCGCCAGCAGGCAAGGGGGCGACTCCTACGAGCAGTACTTC. Using reference TRBV5-1 and TRBJ2-7 for the parts outside the CDR3, the full variable domain is KAGVTQTPRYLIKTRGQQVTLSCSPISGHRSVSWYQQTPGQGLQFLFEYFSETQRNKGNFPGRFSGRQFSNSRSEMNVSTLELGDSALYLCASRQGGDSYEQYFGPGTRLTVT.

V is TRBV11-2 and J is TRBJ2-3; 7 nucleotides agree with TRBD2. The germline V gene encodes CDR1 SGHAT and CDR2 FQNNGV. This CDR3 region has 15 residues. V lost 5 bases and J lost 3; bases outside the gene matches: 8. The CDR3 nucleotides read TGTGCCAGCAGCCAAGGCCTAGCGGAGACAGATACGCAGTATTTT. Translating gives CASSQGLAETDTQYF.

The chain's CDR3 is CASGPRGLGNNEQFF. The DNA for the CDR3 is TGTGCCAGTGGCCCCCGAGGGCTGGGGAACAATGAGCAGTTCTTC. This chain links TRBV19 with TRBJ2-1; the D gene is possibly TRBD2 (5 bases). Deletions cut 8 bases from V and 5 bases from J, with 19 bases between. Germline V lookup: CDR1 LNHDA, CDR2 SQIVND (reference sequence). CDR3 length: 15 amino acids.

Of note for this clone: Other nucleotide sequences from this sample produce the same CDR3. The chain joins TRBV6-5 to TRBJ1-3; tentative D call: TRBD1 (6 bases). Germline loops: CDR1 MNHEY, CDR2 SVGAGI. The CDR3 spans 15 residues. The V gene lost 4 bases and the J gene lost 0 bases, with 10 bases spanning the gap. CDR3 nucleotide sequence: TGTGCCAGCAGTTCCCCGGACAGCTCTGGAAACACCATATATTTT. Amino acid sequence: CASSSPDSSGNTIYF.

This chain uses TRBV5-4 with TRBJ2-6; the D gene is possibly TRBD1 (5 bases). This CDR3 region has 18 residues. CDR1 and CDR2 from the germline V gene are SGHNT and YYREEE (reference sequence). Trimming pared 0 bases from V and 0 bases from J, leaving 13 bases between. Here the CDR3 DNA reads TGTGCCAGCAGCTTGGCCGGCAGGGTCCTCTCTGGGGCCAACGTCCTGACTTTC. Its protein is CASSLAGRVLSGANVLTF.

The table lists this clone with many counts. The gene calls are TRBV5-1 and TRBJ2-2; 7 nucleotides match TRBD1. The J segment lost 3 bases and the V segment lost 5 bases, leaving 13 bases of the junction unmatched. The CDR3 totals 17 residues. The germline gives CDR1 SGHRS, CDR2 YFSETQ. The CDR3 coding sequence is TGCGCCAGCAGGTTCGAGGCCGACAGGGCTCACACCGGGGAGCTGTTTTTT. Encoded protein: CASRFEADRAHTGELFF.

The rearrangement joins TRBV10-3 to TRBJ2-7; no reliable D call. The CDR3 covers 11 residues. The germline CDR1 and CDR2 sequences are ENHRY and SYGVKD. The V end lost 3 bases, the J end lost 5 bases, and 5 bases lay between the germline ends. The CDR3 sequence: CAISERDEQYF. The DNA of the CDR3 is TGTGCCATCAGTGAAAGGGACGAGCAGTACTTC.

The CDR3 here is CASRPPGGPPNTEAFF. Written as DNA, the CDR3 is TGTGCCAGCAGACCTCCCGGTGGGCCACCGAACACTGAAGCTTTCTTT. This sequence joins TRBV28 and TRBJ1-1; D is unresolved. CDR3 size: 16 residues. Trimming pared 6 bases from V and 1 base from J, leaving 18 bases between. Germline-derived CDR1 and CDR2 are MDHEN and SYDVKM.

V is TRBV5-4 and J is TRBJ2-3, with TRBD2 matching over 11 bases. Germline V gene data show CDR1 as SGHNT and CDR2 as YYREEE (reference sequence). V dropped 0 bases and J dropped 3; count of bases not matched to a gene: 3. The CDR3 runs to 16 residues. Here the CDR3 DNA reads TGTGCCAGCAGCTTGGGACTAGCGGGAAAGACAGATACGCAGTATTTT. Translation: CASSLGLAGKTDTQYF.

CDR3 in DNA: TGTGCCAGCACCCTCGGAGGCGAAGAGACCCAGTACTTC. Amino acids: CASTLGGEETQYF. The chain recombines TRBV7-6 with TRBJ2-5; D is possibly TRBD2 (5 bases). Trimming left V 7 bases short and J 3 bases short, with 12 bases between. Germline V gene data show CDR1 as SGHVS and CDR2 as FNYEAQ. This CDR3 is 13 amino acids long.